These 25 T cell receptor beta chains came from one sample sequenced in a study of blood T cell repertoires in COVID-19. Libraries were prepared by immunoSEQ multiplex PCR; TCRdb keeps only in-frame clonotypes and omits some of them. The profile shows 200,000 to 250,000 clones, about four fifths of them singletons. Sequencing used peripheral blood. These receptors were taken from a woman of 80 years or more with COVID-19, enrolled during active disease.

V gene TRBV18 combines with J gene TRBJ1-3, with D possibly being TRBD1 (5 bases). Germline CDR1 and CDR2: KGHSH and LQKENI. This CDR3 comprises 14 residues. V was trimmed by 2 bases and J by 2 bases, leaving 7 bases between them. CDR3 in DNA: TGTGCCAGCTCACCAGGGGCAACTGGAAACACCATATATTTT. It specifies CASSPGATGNTIYF.

The CDR3 sequence: CASSQPGSYEQYF. CDR3 bases: TGTGCCAGCTCACAACCGGGGAGTTACGAGCAGTACTTC. This chain joins TRBV18 and TRBJ2-7, with D maybe TRBD2 (5 bases). This CDR3 region has 13 residues. Germline V CDR1 and CDR2: KGHSH, LQKENI. The germline V and J ends were trimmed by 4 bases and 4 bases, with 11 bases remaining between them.

The V call is TRBV10-3, the J call TRBJ1-3; D remains ambiguous. Trimming removed 3 bases from V and 4 bases from J, with 13 bases in between. Germline V gives CDR1 ENHRY, CDR2 SYGVKD. This CDR3 has 15 residues. CDR3 residues: CAISDGSGRGNTIYF. In nucleotides, the CDR3 is TGTGCCATCAGTGATGGGTCAGGCCGGGGAAACACCATATATTTT.

This clone was found a few times. The rearrangement links TRBV4-2 to TRBJ1-2; the match to TRBD1 covers 7 bases. J lost 0 bases, V lost 2 bases, and 3 bases had no gene match. This CDR3 is built from 15 residues. CDR1 and CDR2 from the germline V gene are LGHNA and YNFKEQ. DNA of the CDR3: TGTGCCAGCAGCCAACCAGGGGGTACTAACTATGGCTACACCTTC. Amino acids: CASSQPGGTNYGYTF.

The V and J genes are TRBV4-1 and TRBJ1-5, with D possibly being TRBD1 (6 bases). This CDR3 has 17 amino acids. In germline, CDR1 is MGHRA, CDR2 YSYEKL. V shed 2 bases and J shed 1 base, with 15 bases lying between them. The CDR3 DNA reads TGCGCCAGCAGCCAATATTCGACGGGACAAAGCAATCAGCCCCAGCATTTT. Its protein is CASSQYSTGQSNQPQHF.

The V call is TRBV4-1, the J call TRBJ2-5; 7 bases line up with TRBD2. The CDR3 runs to 17 residues. The J segment lost 1 base and the V segment lost 0 bases, leaving 8 bases of the junction unmatched. CDR1 and CDR2 from the germline V gene are MGHRA and YSYEKL. Written as DNA, the CDR3 is TGCGCCAGCAGCCAAGACGTGTGGGGGGGACTCCAAGAGACCCAGTACTTC. This codes for CASSQDVWGGLQETQYF.

The chain carries TRBV7-9 and TRBJ1-2; D unclear. V was trimmed by 5 bases and J by 0 bases, leaving 13 bases between them. Germline V gene data show CDR1 as SEHNR and CDR2 as FQNEAQ (reference sequence). The CDR3 length is 15 residues. The CDR3 loop reads CASSPPVGANYGYTF. CDR3 in DNA: TGTGCCAGCAGCCCACCCGTGGGAGCTAACTATGGCTACACCTTC.

The rearrangement links TRBV9 to TRBJ2-5; 7 positions agree with TRBD1. Germline CDR1 and CDR2: SGDLS and YYNGEE. V shed 1 base, J shed 4 bases, and the junction held 7 bases outside the gene matches. The CDR3 has 15 residues. In DNA form, the CDR3 reads TGTGCCAGCAGCGTAAGGGAGACAGGGACAGAGACCCAGTACTTC. Protein sequence: CASSVRETGTETQYF.

V gene TRBV7-6 combines with J gene TRBJ1-5; a weak D match, TRBD1 (5 bases). CDR1 is SGHVS and CDR2 is FNYEAQ in the germline V gene. The CDR3 length is 15 residues. Trimming took off 3 bases at V and 1 base at J, with 10 bases between the two ends. The CDR3 DNA is TGTGCCAGCAGCTTGTCCCCAGGGAGCAATCAGCCCCAGCATTTT. Translating it yields CASSLSPGSNQPQHF.

The chain joins TRBV6-1 to TRBJ1-5, with D unclear. Germline CDR1 MNHNS, CDR2 SASEGT. The CDR3 spans 16 residues. V lost 3 bases and J lost 6, with 18 bases in between. CDR3 amino acids: CASSEGVSSFGQPQHF. CDR3 DNA: TGTGCCAGCAGTGAGGGCGTCAGCTCTTTCGGTCAGCCCCAGCATTTT.

The count of this clone is one. The CDR3 region has the DNA TGTGCCAGCAGTACAGGGGTCGGGGAAAAACTGTTTTTT. This sequence encodes CASSTGVGEKLFF. The chain carries TRBV12-3 or TRBV12-4 and TRBJ1-4; TRBD1 matches at 7 bases. The trim removed 5 bases at V and 8 bases at J, leaving 5 bases unmatched. This CDR3 has 13 residues.

The chain couples TRBV7-6 to TRBJ2-7; 11 bases are shared with TRBD1. Per germline, CDR1 SGHVS and CDR2 FNYEAQ. Trimming cost V 3 bases and J 6 bases; bases outside gene matches: 4. The CDR3 runs to 14 residues. Written as DNA, the CDR3 is TGTGCCAGCAGCTTCCCTGGACAGGGGGCCGAGCAGTACTTC. Protein sequence: CASSFPGQGAEQYF.

This sequence joins TRBV5-1 and TRBJ2-5, with 7 bases aligning to TRBD2. The junction had 11 bases not matched to a gene; V was cut back by 1 base and J by 2 bases. The germline V gene encodes CDR1 SGHRS and CDR2 YFSETQ. There are 17 residues in the CDR3. The CDR3 DNA sequence: TGCGCCAGCAGCTTGTGGGCAGGGAGGGACCAACAAGAGACCCAGTACTTC. This translates into CASSLWAGRDQQETQYF.

This chain links TRBV7-9 with TRBJ2-5; TRBD2 agrees at 9 bases. CDR1 and CDR2 (germline): SEHNR, FQNEAQ (reference sequence). The CDR3 consists of 15 residues. Germline trimming cut 2 bases from V and 5 bases from J; bases unmatched to any gene: 6. The CDR3 here is CASSLIASGKETQYF. In DNA, the CDR3 is TGTGCCAGCAGCTTAATCGCTAGCGGGAAGGAGACCCAGTACTTC.

V gene TRBV5-1 combines with J gene TRBJ1-2; the match to TRBD1 covers 7 bases. J gave up 5 bases and V 4 bases, and 8 bases lay outside the gene matches. Germline V lookup: CDR1 SGHRS, CDR2 YFSETQ. This CDR3 is 14 amino acids long. Here the CDR3 reads CASSPGTVRYGYTF. DNA for the CDR3: TGCGCCAGCAGCCCCGGGACAGTGAGGTATGGCTACACCTTC.

This sequence joins TRBV9 and TRBJ1-1, with a possible D match to TRBD1 (6 bases). CDR1 is SGDLS, CDR2 YYNGEE, per germline. Trimming took off 4 bases at V and 0 bases at J, with 19 bases between the two ends. The CDR3 spans 17 residues. CDR3 region: CASSQGQGKGLNTEAFF. The CDR3 nucleotides read TGTGCCAGCAGCCAGGGGCAGGGGAAGGGGTTGAACACTGAAGCTTTCTTT.

The chain has TRBV9 and TRBJ1-2; D gene uncertain. Germline CDR1 and CDR2: SGDLS and YYNGEE. This CDR3 is 12 amino acids long. Trimming removed 2 bases from V and 5 bases from J, with 7 bases in between. CDR3 in DNA: TGTGCCAGCAGCGTCACGGGATATGGCTACACCTTC. This gives the protein CASSVTGYGYTF. Using reference TRBV9 and TRBJ1-2 for the parts outside the CDR3, the full variable domain is DSGVTQTPKHLITATGQRVTLRCSPRSGDLSVYWYQQSLDQGLQFLIQYYNGEERAKGNILERFSAQQFPDLHSELNLSSLELGDSALYFCASSVTGYGYTFGSGTRLTVV.

This clone is medium-sized by share. V and J are TRBV6-5 and TRBJ1-5; D uncertain. This CDR3 comprises 13 residues. V was trimmed by 7 bases and J by 4 bases, leaving 11 bases between them. The V gene's germline CDR1 is MNHEY and CDR2 SVGAGI. CDR3 loop: CASIRHPNQPQHF. The DNA for the CDR3 is TGTGCCAGCATCAGACACCCGAATCAGCCCCAGCATTTT.

This clone was seen more than once but under ten times. The rearrangement uses TRBV27 and TRBJ1-6, with 7 nucleotides matching TRBD1. V shed 5 bases, J shed 5 bases, and the junction held 9 bases outside the gene matches. Germline loops: CDR1 MNHEY, CDR2 SMNVEV (reference sequence). This CDR3 spans 16 amino acids. The CDR3 sequence is CASSGQGVLNNSPLHF. The DNA for the CDR3 is TGTGCCAGCAGTGGGCAGGGGGTGTTAAATAATTCACCCCTCCACTTT.

CDR3 bases: TGTGCCAGCAGAATTAGCGGGGGGGCCGAAAATGAGCAGTTCTTC. It is translated as CASRISGGAENEQFF. This chain links TRBV11-2 with TRBJ2-1; TRBD2 agrees at 11 bases. The CDR3 is made up of 15 amino acids. The trim removed 6 bases at V and 7 bases at J, leaving 8 bases unmatched. CDR1 is SGHAT and CDR2 is FQNNGV in the germline V gene.

V is TRBV28 and J is TRBJ2-4; 10 nucleotides line up with TRBD2. Germline V lookup: CDR1 MDHEN, CDR2 SYDVKM. This CDR3 comprises 15 residues. Losses at the gene ends were 9 bases for V and 1 base for J; bases not matched to a gene: 6. CDR3 region: CASLSGGGAKNIQYF. The CDR3, as DNA: TGTGCCAGTCTAAGCGGGGGGGGCGCCAAAAACATTCAGTACTTC. Filled out from reference TRBV28 and TRBJ2-4, the complete variable domain reads DVKVTQSSRYLVKRTGEKVFLECVQDMDHENMFWYRQDPGLGLRLIYFSYDVKMKEKGDIPEGYSVSREKKERFSLILESASTNQTSMYLCASLSGGGAKNIQYFGAGTRLSVL.

The gene calls are TRBV28 and TRBJ1-2, with 8 bases that match TRBD1. V lost 5 bases, J lost 4 bases, and 6 bases stayed unmatched. Per the germline V gene, CDR1 is MDHEN and CDR2 is SYDVKM. The CDR3 has 14 residues. CDR3 loop: CASSRPGTGYGYTF. The CDR3 nucleotides read TGTGCCAGCAGTCGTCCCGGGACAGGCTATGGCTACACCTTC.

The chain combines TRBV12-3 or TRBV12-4 with TRBJ1-5; no firm D call. Trimming cost V 2 bases and J 6 bases, with 8 bases left between them. The CDR3 consists of 13 residues. The CDR3 loop reads CASSLSGSQPQHF. For the CDR3, the DNA is TGTGCCAGCAGTTTATCGGGGAGTCAGCCCCAGCATTTT.

The rearrangement links TRBV5-1 to TRBJ1-2; D call uncertain. The V end lost 0 bases, the J end lost 8 bases, and 17 bases lay between the germline ends. The CDR3 is 15 amino acids. The V gene's germline CDR1 is SGHRS and CDR2 YFSETQ. The CDR3 region has the DNA TGCGCCAGCAGCTTGGACGCCTCCTCTCAACGGGGCTACACCTTC. Amino acids: CASSLDASSQRGYTF.

This rearrangement joins TRBV24-1 to TRBJ2-5, with D possibly being TRBD1 (6 bases). CDR1 is KGHDR and CDR2 is SFDVKD in the germline V gene. With 0 bases removed from V and 4 bases from J, the gap between germline ends came to 14 bases. The CDR3 has 16 residues. The CDR3 sequence: CATSDLSGAGGETQYF. The CDR3 DNA follows: TGTGCCACCAGTGATTTGTCAGGGGCCGGTGGAGAGACCCAGTACTTC.